This is a list of T cell receptor beta chains from one sample in a study of response to subunit inactivated influenza vaccine. TCRdb re-called the RT-PCR reads through MiXCR, storing one row per CDR3 protein. The sample yields about 540,000 distinct CDR3 sequences, less than 25% seen once. These data were likewise used in another study, on T cells expressing NK-cell markers.

This specimen consisted of CD4+ T cells sorted from PBMCs, obtained about 13 days after vaccination. The source is a man between 45 and 60 years old who received an inactivated influenza vaccine. The CDR3 runs from the conserved cysteine through the conserved F or W.

TRBV20-1,TRBJ2-3,CSATRVAGGPRTDTQYF
TRBV12-3/TRBV12-4,TRBJ1-1,CASRLQGARVTEAFF
TRBV7-8,TRBJ2-4,CASSPSRVGKNIQYF
TRBV12-3/TRBV12-4,TRBJ1-5,CASSLAGQWNQPQHF
TRBV29-1,TRBJ2-5,CSVEPWGAETQYF
TRBV5-4,TRBJ2-5,CASRVGAGEETQYF
TRBV6-2/TRBV6-3,TRBJ2-5,CASSFPQGHQETQYF
TRBV7-2,TRBJ2-2,CASSFTSGGTGELFF
TRBV5-1,TRBJ2-2,CASSYRADANTGELFF
TRBV28,TRBJ2-5,CASNRRGETQYF